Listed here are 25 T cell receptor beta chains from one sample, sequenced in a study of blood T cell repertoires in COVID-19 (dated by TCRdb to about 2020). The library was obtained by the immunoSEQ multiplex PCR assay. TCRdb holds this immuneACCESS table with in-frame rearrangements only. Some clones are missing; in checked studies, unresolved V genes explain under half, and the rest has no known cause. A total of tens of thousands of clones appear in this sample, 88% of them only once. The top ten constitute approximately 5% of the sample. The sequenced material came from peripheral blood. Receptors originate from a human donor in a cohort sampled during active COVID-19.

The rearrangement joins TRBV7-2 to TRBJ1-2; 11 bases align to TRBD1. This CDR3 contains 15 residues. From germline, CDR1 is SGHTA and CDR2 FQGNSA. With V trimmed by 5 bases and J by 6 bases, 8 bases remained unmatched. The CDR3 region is CASSQRGQGAHGYTF. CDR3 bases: TGTGCCAGCAGCCAAAGAGGACAGGGGGCCCATGGCTACACCTTC.

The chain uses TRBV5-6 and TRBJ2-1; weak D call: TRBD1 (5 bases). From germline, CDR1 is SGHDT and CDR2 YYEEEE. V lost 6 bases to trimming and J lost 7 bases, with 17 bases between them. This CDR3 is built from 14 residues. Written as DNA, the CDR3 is TGTGCCAGCACTGATACAGGAGCTGGTAATGAGCAGTTCTTC. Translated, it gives CASTDTGAGNEQFF.

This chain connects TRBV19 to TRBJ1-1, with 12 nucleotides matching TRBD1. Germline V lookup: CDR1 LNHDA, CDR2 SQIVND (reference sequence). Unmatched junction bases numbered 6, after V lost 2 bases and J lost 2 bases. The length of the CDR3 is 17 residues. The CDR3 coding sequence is TGTGCCAGTAGTATACCGGGACAGGGGGCGGGAAACACTGAAGCTTTCTTT. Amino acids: CASSIPGQGAGNTEAFF.

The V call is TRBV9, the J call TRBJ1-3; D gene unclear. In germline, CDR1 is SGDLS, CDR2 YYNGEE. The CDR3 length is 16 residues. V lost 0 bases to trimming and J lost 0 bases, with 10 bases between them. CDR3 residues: CASSVGQALSGNTIYF. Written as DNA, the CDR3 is TGTGCCAGCAGCGTAGGGCAGGCCCTCTCTGGAAACACCATATATTTT.

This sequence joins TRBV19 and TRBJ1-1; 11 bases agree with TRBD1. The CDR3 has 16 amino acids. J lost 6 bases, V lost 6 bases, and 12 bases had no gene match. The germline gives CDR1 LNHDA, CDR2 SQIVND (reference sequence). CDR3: CASSNLAGQGASEAFF. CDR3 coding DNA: TGTGCCAGTAGCAACCTTGCTGGACAGGGGGCCTCTGAAGCTTTCTTT.

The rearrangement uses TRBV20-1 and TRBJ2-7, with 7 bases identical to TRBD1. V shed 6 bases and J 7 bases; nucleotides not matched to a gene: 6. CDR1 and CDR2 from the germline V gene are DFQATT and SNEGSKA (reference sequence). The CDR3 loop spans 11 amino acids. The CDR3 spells CSARGLYEQYF. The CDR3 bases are TGCAGTGCCAGGGGGTTGTATGAGCAGTACTTC.

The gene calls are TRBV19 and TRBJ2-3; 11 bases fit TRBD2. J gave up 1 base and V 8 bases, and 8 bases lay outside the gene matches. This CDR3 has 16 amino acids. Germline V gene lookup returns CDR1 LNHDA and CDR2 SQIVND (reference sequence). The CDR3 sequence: CASGPLGLAGTDTQYF. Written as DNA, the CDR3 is TGTGCCAGTGGGCCACTGGGACTAGCGGGCACAGATACGCAGTATTTT.

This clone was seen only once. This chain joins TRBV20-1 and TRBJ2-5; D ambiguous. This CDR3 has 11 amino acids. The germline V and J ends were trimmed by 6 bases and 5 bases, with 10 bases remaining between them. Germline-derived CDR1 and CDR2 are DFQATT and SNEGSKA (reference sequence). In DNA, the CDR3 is TGCAGTGCCCTAAGAGCGGAGACCCAGTACTTC. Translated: CSALRAETQYF.

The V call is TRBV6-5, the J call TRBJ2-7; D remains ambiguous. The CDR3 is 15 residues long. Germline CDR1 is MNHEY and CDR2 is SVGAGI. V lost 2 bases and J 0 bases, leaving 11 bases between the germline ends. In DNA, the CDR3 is TGTGCCAGCAGTTACATCGGTGGTGACTCCTACGAGCAGTACTTC. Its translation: CASSYIGGDSYEQYF.

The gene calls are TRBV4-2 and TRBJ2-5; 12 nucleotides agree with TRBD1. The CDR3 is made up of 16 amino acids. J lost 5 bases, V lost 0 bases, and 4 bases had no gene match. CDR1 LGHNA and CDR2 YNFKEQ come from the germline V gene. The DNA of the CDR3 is TGTGCCAGCAGCCAAGATGGGACAGGGGGCTCGGAGACCCAGTACTTC. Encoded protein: CASSQDGTGGSETQYF.

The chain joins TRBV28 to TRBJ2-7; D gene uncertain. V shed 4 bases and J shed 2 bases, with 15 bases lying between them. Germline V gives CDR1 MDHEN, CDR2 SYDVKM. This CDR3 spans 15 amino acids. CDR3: CASSSPPQATYEQYF. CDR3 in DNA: TGTGCCAGCAGTTCCCCCCCTCAGGCGACCTACGAGCAGTACTTC.

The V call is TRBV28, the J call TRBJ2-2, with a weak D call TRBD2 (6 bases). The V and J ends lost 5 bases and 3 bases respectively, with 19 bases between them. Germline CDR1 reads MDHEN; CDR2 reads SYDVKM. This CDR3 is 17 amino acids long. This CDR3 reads CASSRTRASVYTGELFF. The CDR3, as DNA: TGTGCCAGCAGTCGGACCCGGGCTAGCGTGTACACCGGGGAGCTGTTTTTT. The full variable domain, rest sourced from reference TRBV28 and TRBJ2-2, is DVKVTQSSRYLVKRTGEKVFLECVQDMDHENMFWYRQDPGLGLRLIYFSYDVKMKEKGDIPEGYSVSREKKERFSLILESASTNQTSMYLCASSRTRASVYTGELFFGEGSRLTVL.

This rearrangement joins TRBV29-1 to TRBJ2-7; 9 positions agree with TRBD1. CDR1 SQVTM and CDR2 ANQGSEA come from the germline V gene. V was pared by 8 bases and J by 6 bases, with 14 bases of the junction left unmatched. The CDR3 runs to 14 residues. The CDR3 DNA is TGCAGCTTACTAGGGACAGGGAGGCTCCGCGAGCAGTACTTC. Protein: CSLLGTGRLREQYF.

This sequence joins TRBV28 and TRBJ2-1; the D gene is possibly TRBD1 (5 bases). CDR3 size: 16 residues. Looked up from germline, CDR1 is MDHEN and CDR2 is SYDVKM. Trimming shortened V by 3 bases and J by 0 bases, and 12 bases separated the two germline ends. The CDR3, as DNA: TGTGCCAGCAGTTTTTTAGCCGACAGCTCCTACAATGAGCAGTTCTTC. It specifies CASSFLADSSYNEQFF.

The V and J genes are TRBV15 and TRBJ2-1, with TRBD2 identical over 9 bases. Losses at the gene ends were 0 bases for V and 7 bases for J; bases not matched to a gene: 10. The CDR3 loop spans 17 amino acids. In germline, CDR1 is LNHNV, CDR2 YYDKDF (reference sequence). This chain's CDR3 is CATSRDLGSGSSNEQFF. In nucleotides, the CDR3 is TGTGCCACCAGCAGAGATTTGGGTAGCGGGAGTTCAAATGAGCAGTTCTTC.

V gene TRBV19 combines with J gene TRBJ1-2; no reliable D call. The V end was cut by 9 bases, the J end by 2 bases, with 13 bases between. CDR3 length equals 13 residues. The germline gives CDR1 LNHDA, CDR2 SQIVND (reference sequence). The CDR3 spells CASSFNGNYGYTF. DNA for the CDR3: TGTGCCAGCTCGTTCAACGGGAACTATGGCTACACCTTC.

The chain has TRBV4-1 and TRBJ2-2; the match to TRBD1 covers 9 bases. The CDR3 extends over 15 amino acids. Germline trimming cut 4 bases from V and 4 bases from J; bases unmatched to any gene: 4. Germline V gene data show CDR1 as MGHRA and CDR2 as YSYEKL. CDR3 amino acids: CASSRGQGFTGELFF. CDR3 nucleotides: TGCGCCAGCAGCCGAGGACAGGGGTTCACCGGGGAGCTGTTTTTT.

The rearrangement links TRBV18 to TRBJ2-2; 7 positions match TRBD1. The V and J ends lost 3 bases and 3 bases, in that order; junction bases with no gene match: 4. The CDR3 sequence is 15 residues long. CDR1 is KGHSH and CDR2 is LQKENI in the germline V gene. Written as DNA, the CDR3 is TGTGCCAGCTCACCGAACCAGGGGGACACCGGGGAGCTGTTTTTT. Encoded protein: CASSPNQGDTGELFF.

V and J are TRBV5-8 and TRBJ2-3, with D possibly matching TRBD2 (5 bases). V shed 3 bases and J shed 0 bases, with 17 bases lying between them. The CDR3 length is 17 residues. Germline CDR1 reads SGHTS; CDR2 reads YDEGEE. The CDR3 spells CASSWKLTSVSTDTQYF. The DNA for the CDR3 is TGTGCCAGCAGCTGGAAACTCACTAGTGTAAGCACAGATACGCAGTATTTT.

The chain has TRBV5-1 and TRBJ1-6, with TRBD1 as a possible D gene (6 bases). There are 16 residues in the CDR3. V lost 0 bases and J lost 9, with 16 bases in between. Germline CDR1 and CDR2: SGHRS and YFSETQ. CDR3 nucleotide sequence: TGCGCCAGCAGCTTGGCCGGGCCAGGGGTGGGTTCACCCCTCCACTTT. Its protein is CASSLAGPGVGSPLHF. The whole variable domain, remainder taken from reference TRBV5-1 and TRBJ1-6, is KAGVTQTPRYLIKTRGQQVTLSCSPISGHRSVSWYQQTPGQGLQFLFEYFSETQRNKGNFPGRFSGRQFSNSRSEMNVSTLELGDSALYLCASSLAGPGVGSPLHFGNGTRLTVT.

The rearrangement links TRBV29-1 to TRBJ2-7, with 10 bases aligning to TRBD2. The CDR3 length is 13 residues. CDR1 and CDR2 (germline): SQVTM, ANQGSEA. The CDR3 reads CSSGLAAAYEQYF. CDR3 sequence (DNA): TGCAGTTCAGGACTAGCGGCCGCCTACGAGCAGTACTTC.

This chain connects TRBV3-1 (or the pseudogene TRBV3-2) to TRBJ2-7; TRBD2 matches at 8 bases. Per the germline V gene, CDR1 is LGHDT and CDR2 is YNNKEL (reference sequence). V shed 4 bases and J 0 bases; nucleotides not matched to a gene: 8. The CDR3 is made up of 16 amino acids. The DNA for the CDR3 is TGTGCCAGCAGCCGAGGCACTAGCGGCAGCTCCTACGAGCAGTACTTC. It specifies CASSRGTSGSSYEQYF.

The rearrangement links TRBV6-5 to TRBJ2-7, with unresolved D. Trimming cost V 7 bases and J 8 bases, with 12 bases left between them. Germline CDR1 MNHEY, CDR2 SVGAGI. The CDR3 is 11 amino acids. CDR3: CASIMAAQQYF. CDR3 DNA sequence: TGTGCCAGCATAATGGCAGCGCAGCAGTACTTC.

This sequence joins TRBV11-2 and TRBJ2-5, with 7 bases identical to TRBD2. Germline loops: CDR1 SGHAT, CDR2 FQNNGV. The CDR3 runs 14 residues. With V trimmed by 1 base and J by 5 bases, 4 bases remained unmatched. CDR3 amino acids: CASSLGSSGETQYF. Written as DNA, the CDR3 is TGTGCCAGCAGCTTAGGGAGTAGCGGGGAGACCCAGTACTTC.

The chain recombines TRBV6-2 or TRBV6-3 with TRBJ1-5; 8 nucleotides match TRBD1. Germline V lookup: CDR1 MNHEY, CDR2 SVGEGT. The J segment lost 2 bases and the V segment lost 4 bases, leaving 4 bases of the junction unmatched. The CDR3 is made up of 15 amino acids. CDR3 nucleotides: TGTGCCAGCAGTTCCACAGGGGGGGGCAATCAGCCCCAGCATTTT. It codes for CASSSTGGGNQPQHF.